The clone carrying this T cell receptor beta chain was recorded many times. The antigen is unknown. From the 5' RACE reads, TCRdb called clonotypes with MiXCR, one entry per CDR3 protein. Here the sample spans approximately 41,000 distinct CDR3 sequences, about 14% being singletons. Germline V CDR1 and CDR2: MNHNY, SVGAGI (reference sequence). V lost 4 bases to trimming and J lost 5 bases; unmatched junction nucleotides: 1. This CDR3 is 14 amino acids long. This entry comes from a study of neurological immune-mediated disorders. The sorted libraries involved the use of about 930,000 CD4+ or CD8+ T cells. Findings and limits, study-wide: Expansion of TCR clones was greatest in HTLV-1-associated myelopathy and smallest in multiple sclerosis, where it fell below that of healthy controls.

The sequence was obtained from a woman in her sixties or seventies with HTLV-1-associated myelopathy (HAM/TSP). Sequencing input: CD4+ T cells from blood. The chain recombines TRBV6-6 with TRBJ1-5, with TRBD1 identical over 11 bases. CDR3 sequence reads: CASSWTGGDQPQHF. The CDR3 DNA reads TGTGCCAGCAGTTGGACAGGGGGCGATCAGCCCCAGCATTTT.